This T cell receptor (beta chain) is from a study of blood T cell repertoires in COVID-19. Assay used: immunoSEQ multiplex PCR; TCRdb lists only in-frame clones, some missing. Among fewer than 400,000 clones listed, approximately 91% were seen once. This clonotype originated in a man in his 60s who had recovered from COVID-19. The sequenced material came from PBMCs or T cells enriched from blood (not recorded which).

The CDR3 here is CASSPHSQGIVRDLFF. The CDR3, as DNA: TGTGCCAGCAGTCCCCACTCACAGGGGATTGTGAGGGACCTGTTTTTT. V usage is TRBV2 and J usage is TRBJ1-4, with 7 bases lining up with TRBD1. The V segment lost 5 bases and the J segment 14 bases; nucleotides outside the gene matches: 20. The germline gives CDR1 SNHLY, CDR2 FYNNEI. CDR3 length: 16 amino acids.